One sample yielded the 11 T cell receptor beta chains listed below, sequenced in a study of Graves' ophthalmopathy and Graves' hyperthyroidism. The study amplified TCR beta CDR3 regions using RNA transcripts. The workflow started with a first-round RT-PCR run with HTBI primers and then moved on to a second-round multiplex PCR. TCRdb re-derived calls from the multiplex PCR reads in MiXCR, one entry per CDR3 protein. The repertoire includes 900,000 to 1,200,000 distinct CDR3 sequences, about two fifths of them detected once, and over 8.5% sits in the top ten. Material: peripheral blood or thyroid tissue (not recorded which). These receptors were taken from an adult man with Graves' hyperthyroidism.

In the case of this clonotype: A much larger clone is a single base away; this may be a read error. This chain joins TRBV14 and TRBJ2-5; D not resolved. Trimming pared 0 bases from V and 4 bases from J, leaving 12 bases between. This CDR3 contains 15 residues. Germline V lookup: CDR1 SGHDN, CDR2 FVKESK. The CDR3 is CASSQEGQRRETQYF. In nucleotides, the CDR3 is TGTGCCAGCAGCCAAGAGGGTCAAAGGAGAGAGACCCAGTACTTC. Based on the CDR3 plus reference TRBV14 and TRBJ2-5, the full variable domain is EAGVTQFPSHSVIEKGQTVTLRCDPISGHDNLYWYRRVMGKEIKFLLHFVKESKQDESGMPNNRFLAERTGGTYSTLKVQPAELEDSGVYFCASSQEGQRRETQYFGPGTRLLVL.

This clonotype was observed many times. V usage is TRBV5-1 and J usage is TRBJ1-1; D is ambiguous. Germline V gene data show CDR1 as SGHRS and CDR2 as YFSETQ. The V end was cut by 0 bases, the J end by 1 base, with 4 bases between. CDR3 length: 13 amino acids. CDR3 DNA sequence: TGCGCCAGCAGCTTGGTCCCGAACACTGAAGCTTTCTTT. Its translation is CASSLVPNTEAFF.

This clonotype was seen more than once but under ten times. This chain links TRBV7-9 with TRBJ1-4, with TRBD1 as a possible D gene (5 bases). Deletions cut 3 bases from V and 5 bases from J, with 10 bases between. The CDR3 length is 14 residues. Germline CDR1 is SEHNR and CDR2 is FQNEAQ (reference sequence). The CDR3 spells CASSLRSGNEKLFF. CDR3 DNA sequence: TGTGCCAGCAGCTTGAGGTCAGGGAATGAAAAACTGTTTTTT.

In its sample, this clonotype was seen many times. The chain joins TRBV7-6 to TRBJ2-7; no clear D gene. The length of the CDR3 is 12 residues. CDR1 is SGHVS, CDR2 FNYEAQ, per germline. Trimming cost V 6 bases and J 5 bases, with 11 bases left between them. DNA of the CDR3: TGTGCCAGCAGTTCCCGCAGGAACGAGCAGTACTTC. It translates to CASSSRRNEQYF.

This clonotype was found a few times. Being one base from a much bigger clone, this may be a read error. CDR3 protein: CASSSGQAGWPQHF. CDR3 DNA sequence: TGTGCCAGCAGCTCGGGACAGGCCGGATGGCCCCAGCATTTT. V gene TRBV7-9 combines with J gene TRBJ1-5; 8 nucleotides line up with TRBD1. CDR1 SEHNR and CDR2 FQNEAQ come from the germline V gene (reference sequence). V lost 4 bases to trimming and J lost 9 bases; unmatched junction nucleotides: 8. The CDR3 extends over 14 amino acids.

With regard to this clonotype: Its ends do not fully match the called genes, so a read error is possible. CDR3 sequence (DNA): TGTGCCAGCAGTGATCCCAAGGACTCGATTCTCGCTCTCTACGAGCAGTACTTC. Translating it yields CASSDPKDSILALYEQYF. The chain employs TRBV10-3 and TRBJ2-7, with D tentatively TRBD2 (5 bases). This CDR3 comprises 18 residues. The germline V gene has CDR1 ENHRY and CDR2 SYGVKD.

This clonotype occurred many times. CDR3 in amino acids: CASSQERTASQPQHF. CDR3 in DNA: TGTGCCAGCAGCCAAGAAAGGACAGCGAGTCAGCCCCAGCATTTT. The chain links TRBV4-2 to TRBJ1-5; weak D call: TRBD1 (6 bases). V was pared by 0 bases and J by 6 bases, with 12 bases between. Germline assignment: CDR1 LGHNA and CDR2 YNFKEQ. The CDR3 consists of 15 residues.

This clonotype was found many times. The genes are TRBV2 and TRBJ2-7; no definite D call. The V end was cut by 7 bases, the J end by 3 bases, with 13 bases between. Germline V gene lookup returns CDR1 SNHLY and CDR2 FYNNEI. CDR3 length: 13 amino acids. The CDR3 region has the DNA TGTGCCAGCATGTTTCCGGGCATCTACGAGCAGTACTTC. This encodes CASMFPGIYEQYF.

The genes are TRBV20-1 and TRBJ2-7; the D is unclear. Per germline, CDR1 DFQATT and CDR2 SNEGSKA (reference sequence). The CDR3 is 16 residues long. V was shortened by 3 bases and J by 9 bases, with 27 bases between the two germline ends. CDR3 sequence: CSARVTSRRESWLQYF. The CDR3 bases are TGCAGTGCTAGGGTTACGAGCCGGCGTGAATCTTGGTTGCAGTACTTC.

This clonotype was recorded at least ten times. This chain joins TRBV11-2 and TRBJ1-4; D uncertain. The CDR3 loop spans 15 amino acids. Germline V gene sequence: CDR1 SGHAT, CDR2 FQNNGV. V was trimmed by 0 bases and J by 7 bases, leaving 12 bases between them. The CDR3 nucleotides read TGTGCCAGCAGCTTAGACCGGGCCCATGGTGAAAAACTGTTTTTT. It yields the protein CASSLDRAHGEKLFF.

The chain employs TRBV14 and TRBJ2-7, with 7 positions matching TRBD1. The J segment lost 0 bases and the V segment lost 4 bases, leaving 9 bases of the junction unmatched. This CDR3 comprises 16 residues. Germline-derived CDR1 and CDR2 are SGHDN and FVKESK. CDR3 amino acids: CASSPLDRATSYEQYF. The CDR3 DNA sequence: TGTGCCAGCAGCCCTCTAGACAGGGCCACCTCCTACGAGCAGTACTTC.